Below, 9 T cell receptor beta chains from the same sample are listed, as sequenced in a study of response to subunit inactivated influenza vaccine. A single record per CDR3 protein comes from TCRdb applying MiXCR to the RT-PCR reads. The repertoire holds fewer than 250,000 distinct CDR3 sequences, with around 15% as singletons. The material was CD8+ T cells sorted from PBMCs, obtained more than 4 days after vaccination. The receptors were sampled from a man in his fifties or sixties who received an inactivated influenza vaccine.

This clonotype has a handful of counts. CDR3 region: CASSLGGGPISEQFF. CDR3 DNA: TGTGCCAGCAGCTTAGGCGGGGGGCCTATCTCCGAGCAGTTCTTC. The chain has TRBV7-9 and TRBJ2-1; 8 bases align to TRBD2. The CDR3 extends over 15 amino acids. Germline V gene sequence: CDR1 SEHNR, CDR2 FQNEAQ (reference sequence). V shed 1 base, J shed 10 bases, and the junction held 9 bases outside the gene matches.

This clonotype was detected only a few times. The rearrangement joins TRBV12-3 or TRBV12-4 to TRBJ2-5; 7 bases map to TRBD1. V was pared by 3 bases and J by 5 bases, with 6 bases of the junction left unmatched. The CDR3 length is 14 residues. The CDR3 DNA reads TGTGCCAGCAGTTTGCACAGGGGTTTCGAGACCCAGTACTTC. Translating gives CASSLHRGFETQYF.

This clonotype was counted between two and nine times. J is TRBJ2-1 and V is TRBV6-1; D call uncertain. This CDR3 spans 13 amino acids. Trimming cost V 5 bases and J 3 bases, with 8 bases left between them. The germline V gene encodes CDR1 MNHNS and CDR2 SASEGT. DNA for the CDR3: TGTGCCAGCAGTAGTGCAGACTACAATGAGCAGTTCTTC. Amino acids: CASSSADYNEQFF.

Written as DNA, the CDR3 is TGTGCCAGCAGTTCGATAGGCAATGAGCAGTTCTTC. Its translation is CASSSIGNEQFF. The chain combines TRBV27 with TRBJ2-1; D unresolved. The germline V gene encodes CDR1 MNHEY and CDR2 SMNVEV (reference sequence). The CDR3 sequence is 12 residues long. Trimming took 4 bases from V and 6 from J, leaving 7 bases between them.

The rearrangement links TRBV5-5 to TRBJ2-5; 8 bases line up with TRBD2. J lost 5 bases, V lost 2 bases, and 14 bases had no gene match. CDR1 is SGHKS and CDR2 is YYEKEE in the germline V gene (reference sequence). This CDR3 is 17 amino acids long. The CDR3 region has the DNA TGTGCCAGCAGCTTATACCACGGCGGGGGGCCTGAGGAGACCCAGTACTTC. Translated, it gives CASSLYHGGGPEETQYF. The complete variable domain, with remaining parts taken from reference TRBV5-5 and TRBJ2-5, reads DAGVTQSPTHLIKTRGQQVTLRCSPISGHKSVSWYQQVLGQGPQFIFQYYEKEERGRGNFPDRFSARQFPNYSSELNVNALLLGDSALYLCASSLYHGGGPEETQYFGPGTRLLVL.

In this sample, this clonotype turned up many times. The chain carries TRBV6-2 or TRBV6-3 and TRBJ2-1, with D possibly TRBD2 on 6 matching bases. Trimming cost V 4 bases and J 7 bases, with 11 bases left between them. Germline values: CDR1 MNHEY, CDR2 SVGEGT. This CDR3 spans 13 amino acids. As DNA, the CDR3 is TGTGCCAGCAGTTCCGGGACTTTTAATGAGCAGTTCTTC. Amino acid sequence: CASSSGTFNEQFF.

V usage is TRBV6-2 or TRBV6-3 and J usage is TRBJ1-6; D gene ambiguous. CDR3 length: 16 amino acids. Germline CDR1 is MNHEY and CDR2 is SVGEGT. V lost 4 bases, J lost 4 bases, and 14 bases lay in between. In DNA, the CDR3 is TGTGCCAGCAGTTCCGCGACGACGTTTTATAATTCACCCCTCCACTTT. Encoded protein: CASSSATTFYNSPLHF.

This clonotype was recorded many times. The CDR3 DNA follows: TGCGCCAGCAGCCTGGGACAGGGAGAACAGCCCCAGCATTTT. Its translation: CASSLGQGEQPQHF. The rearrangement links TRBV23-1 to TRBJ1-5, with TRBD1 matching over 9 bases. TRBV23-1 qualifies as an ORF whose function is uncertain. Trimming took 6 bases from V and 7 from J; bases not matched to a gene: 7. The CDR3 is 14 residues long.

The chain employs TRBV27 and TRBJ2-7; weak D call: TRBD1 (5 bases). V dropped 3 bases and J dropped 1 base, with 13 bases sitting between them. CDR3 size: 15 residues. In germline, CDR1 is MNHEY, CDR2 SMNVEV (reference sequence). CDR3 protein: CASSFGAPPSYEQYF. The CDR3 coding sequence is TGTGCCAGCAGTTTTGGGGCGCCTCCGTCCTACGAGCAGTACTTC.